The sequence of this T cell receptor beta chain was determined in a study of identical twins. Overall study findings and caveats: Twins shared out-of-frame alpha sequences with excess low generation probability.

This clonotype was counted a few times. Its antigen is as yet unknown. CDR1 and CDR2 from the germline V gene are LNHNV and YYDKDF (reference sequence). V dropped 0 bases and J dropped 6 bases, with 8 bases sitting between them. CDR3 length: 13 residues. TCRdb reprocessed the 5' RACE reads via MiXCR and lists one record per CDR3 protein. This table holds 700,000 or so distinct CDR3 sequences, roughly 20% found once. Healthy Caucasians were all of the donors. These same records also appear under a second study, on T cells expressing NK-cell markers. That work contributes: Sorted T-cell subsets CD3+CD56+NKG2C+, CD3+CD56+NKG2C- and CD3+CD56-NKG2C+ were TCR beta-sequenced. Dominant NKG2C+ clonotypes in a handful of donors made up about 1.0-7.0% of CD8+ T cells.

This TCR was sampled from a woman aged 18-29 years in good health. Sequencing was performed on PBMCs. This chain joins TRBV15 and TRBJ1-1; D ambiguous. The DNA for the CDR3 is TGTGCCACCAGCAGAGATGAGAGGGCTGAAGCTTTCTTT. Encoded protein: CATSRDERAEAFF. The full variable domain, with the rest looked up from reference TRBV15 and TRBJ1-1, is DAMVIQNPRYQVTQFGKPVTLSCSQTLNHNVMYWYQQKSSQAPKLLFHYYDKDFNNEADTPDNFQSRRPNTSFCFLDIRSPGLGDTAMYLCATSRDERAEAFFGQGTRLTVV.